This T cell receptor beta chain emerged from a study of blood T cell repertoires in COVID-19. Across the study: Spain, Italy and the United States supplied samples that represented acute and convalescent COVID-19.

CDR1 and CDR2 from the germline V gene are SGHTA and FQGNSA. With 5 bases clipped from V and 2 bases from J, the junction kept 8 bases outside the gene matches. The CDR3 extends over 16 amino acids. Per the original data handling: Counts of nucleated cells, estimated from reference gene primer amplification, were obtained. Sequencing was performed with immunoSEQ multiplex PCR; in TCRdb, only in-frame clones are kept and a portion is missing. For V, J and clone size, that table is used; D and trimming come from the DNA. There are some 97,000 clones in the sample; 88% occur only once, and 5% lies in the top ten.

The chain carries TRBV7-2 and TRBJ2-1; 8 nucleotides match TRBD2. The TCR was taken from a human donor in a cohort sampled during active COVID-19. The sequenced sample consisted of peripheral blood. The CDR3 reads CASSEWTSSTYNEQFF. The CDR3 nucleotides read TGTGCCAGCAGCGAATGGACTAGCAGTACCTACAATGAGCAGTTCTTC.